This TCR beta chain was retrieved from a study of neoadjuvant anti-PD-1 for oral cavity cancer (dated by TCRdb to the early 2020s). The study in broad terms: Three to four biweekly doses of nivolumab at 3 mg/kg were mostly administered to patients before curative-intent surgical resection. Patients without progression received a fourth nivolumab dose around day 43 and underwent definitive surgical resection on days 50-56. There were roughly 11 patients in the parent correlative cohort, and the response rate was roughly 34%. Responders were defined as patients with complete response, partial response or stable disease by RECIST 1.1; non-responders were defined as patients with progression. Overall study outcomes, separate from this receptor: Only a few patients per response group were included in the TCR analyses, and the authors called for validation in larger cohorts. Higher pretreatment blood Treg/Th17 ratios correlated with higher pretreatment blood TCRbeta clonality and lower post-treatment tumor TCRbeta clonality. After neoadjuvant nivolumab, non-responders showed significantly higher T cell clonality (Gini index) in PBMCs than responders did.

This specimen's time point label, per the study, means: before neoadjuvant nivolumab. The patients had newly diagnosed stage II-IVA oral cavity squamous cell carcinoma and had not received any prior systemic or radiation treatment. The cohort consisted of patients with HPV-negative, locally advanced oral cavity squamous cell carcinoma. Peripheral blood mononuclear cells were analyzed directly and were not maintained or expanded in culture. The samples were drawn from a longitudinal correlative study tied to a single-arm phase II trial testing neoadjuvant nivolumab in oral cavity squamous cell carcinoma. Subject-matched pre- and post-treatment PBMCs and tumors from three responders and three non-responders underwent genomic DNA-based TCRbeta sequencing. Peripheral blood mononuclear cells were drawn once before nivolumab treatment and a second time after treatment, when surgery took place. The Maxwell RSC DNA from Cells kit was used to isolate genomic DNA from PBMCs.

Concerning this clone: Its cognate antigen has yet to be identified. Per-base quality was not reported, and no clone a single base away is much larger than it.

The CDR3 runs 16 residues from the cysteine to the phenylalanine. The sequence is cut down to CDR3 DNA, 48 bases in frame from base 1. Compared with germline, V lacks 5 bases and J lacks 3 bases; bases without a gene match: 8. From the germline V gene, CDR1 is SGHAT and CDR2 is FQNNGV. For deep sequencing of PBMC libraries, mostly 450 to 600 ng of input genomic DNA was used, and six replicates were run per sample. Following the manufacturer's instructions, the team built TCRbeta libraries using the immunoSEQ hsTCRbeta kit. The completed libraries were mixed into a single pool at 3 nM, then sequenced with an Illumina NovaSeq 6000 S4 flow cell. In the authors' own workflow: The immunoSEQ Analyzer handled quality control and preprocessing of the raw data. The analysis was restricted to productive rearrangements, with each unique CDR3 amino acid sequence defining a clonotype. Repertoire clonality was estimated as the Gini-Simpson index, which was computed with the R package tcR. Gini indices were compared with Student's t test, and associations with tumor size change were assessed by Pearson correlation. TCRdb re-hosts the immuneACCESS table, in-frame sequences only. Its copies lack some clones; in the studies checked, an unresolved V gene accounts for under half of them, and the cause for the rest is not known. From that table come the V and J calls and clone size; the DNA was used to work out D and trimming. The sample data list around 16,000 clones, and roughly 69% of these were observed just once. The leading ten clones occupy 2.6% of the sample.

This chain joins TRBV11-2 to TRBJ2-7; 12 bases in between match TRBD2. This sample comprised PBMCs, obtained before nivolumab (anti-PD-1) treatment. The receptor was isolated from a person aged 35-79 years with oral cavity squamous cell carcinoma. The CDR3 sequence is CASSRMTSGSGYEQYF. DNA sequence: TGTGCCAGCAGCCGGATGACTAGCGGGAGTGGCTACGAGCAGTACTTC.